The entry below describes one T cell receptor beta chain. These data originate in a study of blood T cell repertoires in COVID-19. As for the study in general: The origin of the acute and convalescent COVID-19 samples was the United States, Italy and Spain. In each case, the material was cDNA or gDNA derived from T cells, B-cell-depleted T cells, or PBMCs.

Original handling: Amplification from reference gene primers served as the basis for estimated nucleated cell counts. Measured with immunoSEQ multiplex PCR; TCRdb has only the in-frame clones, and not every one. V and J calls and clone size are given by that table; D and trimming were obtained from the DNA. The table records hundreds of thousands of clones, about 88% of them present only once. Sequencing was carried out using peripheral blood. The sequence came from a man aged 35 to 55 with acute or convalescent COVID-19.

CDR3 residues: CASSLDRGSNYGYTF. The DNA of the CDR3 is TGCGCCAGCAGCCTGGACAGGGGATCTAACTATGGCTACACCTTC. The chain combines TRBV5-1 with TRBJ1-2; 9 bases are shared with TRBD1. Germline CDR1 and CDR2: SGHRS and YFSETQ. V was pared by 4 bases and J by 0 bases, with 4 bases of the junction left unmatched. CDR3 size: 15 residues.